A selection of T cell receptor beta chains follows, all from one sample in a study of cytomegalovirus exposure and HLA in healthy donors. Assay used: immunoSEQ multiplex PCR; TCRdb lists only in-frame clones, some missing. The sample contains around 95,000 clones, approximately 79% of which appear only once. The specimen was PBMCs. The receptor source for this set is a male donor in good health and CMV-seronegative. Both conserved end residues are part of each CDR3. The D gene is left open where the match is weak. Where a row states a size, it is once, few, many or the class of an expanded clone; other rows omit it.

v_call	j_call	d_call	clone_size	cdr3_aa	cdr3_nt
TRBV7-2	TRBJ2-1	-	-	CASTFINEQFF	TGTGCCAGCACCTTTATCAATGAGCAGTTCTTC
TRBV5-5	TRBJ2-3	TRBD2	once	CASSLGGRARVSTDTQYF	TGTGCCAGCAGCTTGGGCGGGAGGGCACGGGTAAGCACAGATACGCAGTATTTT
TRBV5-1	TRBJ1-2	TRBD1	few	CASSPGQNNYGYTF	TGCGCCAGCAGCCCGGGACAGAACAACTATGGCTACACCTTC
TRBV5-4	TRBJ2-3	TRBD2	-	CASSRPSGGDTQYF	TGTGCCAGCAGCCGTCCTAGCGGAGGGGATACGCAGTATTTT
TRBV5-1	TRBJ2-3	-	-	CASSLRQVADTQYF	TGCGCCAGCAGCTTGCGGCAGGTGGCAGATACGCAGTATTTT
TRBV29-1	TRBJ1-2	-	once	CSVDGQGYTF	TGCAGCGTTGACGGACAGGGCTACACCTTC
TRBV6-5	TRBJ2-7	-	-	CASSYSGDYEQYF	TGTGCCAGCAGTTACTCAGGGGATTACGAGCAGTACTTC
TRBV21-1	TRBJ2-7	-	-	CASRQAPRARRYKPYEQYF	TGTGCCAGCAGGCAAGCTCCCAGGGCCCGGCGGTATAAGCCCTACGAGCAGTACTTC
TRBV27	TRBJ2-3	-	-	CASSFRSSDTQYF	TGTGCCAGCAGTTTTCGGAGCTCAGATACGCAGTATTTT
TRBV7-8	TRBJ2-7	TRBD2	-	CASSFSTSGYEQYF	TGTGCCAGCAGCTTTTCGACTAGCGGCTACGAGCAGTACTTC
TRBV30	TRBJ1-1	-	-	CAWSKNILSGERTEAFF	TGTGCCTGGAGTAAAAACATACTGTCAGGGGAAAGGACTGAAGCTTTCTTT
TRBV28	TRBJ2-6	-	-	CASRLPTASGANVLTF	TGTGCCAGCAGACTACCGACAGCATCTGGGGCCAACGTCCTGACTTTC
TRBV6-6	TRBJ1-2	TRBD1	-	CASSTDRAGGYTF	TGTGCCAGCAGTACGGACAGGGCGGGAGGCTACACCTTC
TRBV28	TRBJ2-1	TRBD2	few	CASSTAGEFFNEQFF	TGTGCCAGCAGTACAGCGGGAGAGTTTTTCAATGAGCAGTTCTTC
TRBV7-2	TRBJ2-7	TRBD1	-	CASSLDRSYEQYF	TGTGCCAGCAGCTTGGACAGGTCCTACGAGCAGTACTTC
TRBV6-1	TRBJ1-1	-	few	CASSEVSVSAFF	TGTGCCAGCAGTGAAGTGTCCGTGTCCGCTTTCTTT
TRBV6-5	TRBJ2-7	TRBD2	-	CASSFRTSQRSEQYF	TGTGCCAGCAGTTTCCGGACTAGTCAGCGGTCCGAGCAGTACTTC
TRBV9	TRBJ2-1	TRBD2	-	CASSVASGTSGLHNEQFF	TGTGCCAGCAGCGTAGCCTCGGGGACTAGCGGGCTTCACAATGAGCAGTTCTTC
TRBV27	TRBJ2-7	-	-	CASSPGPGVEQYF	TGTGCCAGCAGTCCGGGACCGGGAGTGGAGCAGTACTTC
TRBV6-1	TRBJ2-7	-	-	CASSESGVFYEQYF	TGTGCCAGCAGCGAATCAGGGGTTTTCTACGAGCAGTACTTC
TRBV5-1	TRBJ2-7	TRBD2	-	CASSRGDYVPEQYF	TGCGCCAGCAGCAGAGGGGACTACGTCCCCGAGCAGTACTTC
TRBV6-6	TRBJ1-2	-	-	CASSQSGGFYGYTF	TGTGCCAGCTCCCAGTCGGGGGGGTTCTATGGCTACACCTTC
TRBV28	TRBJ1-1	TRBD1	-	CASSLLQGAGTEAFF	TGTGCCAGCAGTTTACTACAGGGGGCGGGGACTGAAGCTTTCTTT
TRBV28	TRBJ1-4	-	-	CASSLLPRPGDGDEKLFF	TGTGCCAGCAGTTTACTTCCCCGGCCGGGGGACGGGGATGAAAAACTGTTTTTT
TRBV4-1	TRBJ2-7	TRBD1	-	CASSQEVGQGRNEQYF	TGCGCCAGCAGCCAAGAAGTGGGACAGGGGCGTAACGAGCAGTACTTC
TRBV7-3	TRBJ2-5	TRBD2	once	CASSLGLAEETQYF	TGTGCCAGCAGCCTGGGACTAGCGGAAGAGACCCAGTACTTC
TRBV10-2	TRBJ2-7	-	few	CASRINRVYEQYF	TGCGCCAGCAGGATAAACAGGGTTTACGAGCAGTACTTC
TRBV19	TRBJ2-7	TRBD1	-	CASSKEGQSKAYEQYF	TGTGCCAGTAGTAAAGAGGGACAGTCGAAGGCCTACGAGCAGTACTTC
TRBV5-1	TRBJ2-1	TRBD2	-	CASSSRLADSYNEQFF	TGCGCCAGCAGCTCCCGACTAGCCGACTCCTACAATGAGCAGTTCTTC
TRBV7-2	TRBJ2-7	-	-	CASSSLARGTYEQYF	TGTGCCAGCAGCTCCCTAGCCAGAGGCACCTACGAGCAGTACTTC
TRBV6-4	TRBJ2-1	TRBD2	-	CASSATGGTYNEQFF	TGTGCCAGCAGCGCCACGGGGGGAACCTACAATGAGCAGTTCTTC
TRBV5-1	TRBJ2-7	TRBD2	-	CASSLAGLAGVEQYF	TGCGCCAGCAGCTTGGCCGGGCTAGCGGGAGTTGAGCAGTACTTC
TRBV5-1	TRBJ2-1	-	-	CASSPTSGWRNEQFF	TGCGCCAGCAGCCCGACGAGCGGGTGGAGGAATGAGCAGTTCTTC
TRBV9	TRBJ1-3	-	-	CASSVEAEGNTIYF	TGTGCCAGCAGCGTAGAGGCGGAGGGAAACACCATATATTTT
TRBV7-6	TRBJ1-2	-	-	CASSLDRFYGYTF	TGTGCCAGCAGCTTAGATCGGTTCTATGGCTACACCTTC
TRBV7-9	TRBJ2-7	TRBD1	-	CASSGTGKSPYEQYF	TGTGCCAGCAGCGGGACAGGGAAGTCTCCCTACGAGCAGTACTTC
TRBV1	TRBJ2-1	-	-	CTSSQPELAGGNSTYNEQFF	TGCACCAGCAGCCAGCCGGAACTAGCGGGAGGGAATTCGACCTACAATGAGCAGTTCTTC
TRBV7-9	TRBJ2-1	TRBD2	-	CASSAGTRMGNEQFF	TGTGCCAGCAGCGCCGGGACTAGAATGGGCAATGAGCAGTTCTTC
TRBV28	TRBJ1-5	TRBD1	-	CASSPSTGGVQPQHF	TGTGCCAGCAGTCCCTCGACAGGGGGCGTTCAGCCCCAGCATTTT
TRBV6-1	TRBJ2-1	TRBD2	-	CASSETGLAINEQFF	TGTGCCAGCAGTGAAACGGGACTAGCTATTAATGAGCAGTTCTTC
TRBV7-9	TRBJ1-1	TRBD1	once	CASQARQGANTEAFF	TGTGCCAGCCAGGCGAGACAGGGGGCTAACACTGAAGCTTTCTTT
TRBV28	TRBJ2-7	-	-	CASSLFRSWLQGIHEQYF	TGTGCCAGCAGTTTATTTCGGTCGTGGTTGCAGGGGATCCACGAGCAGTACTTC
TRBV9	TRBJ1-5	TRBD1	-	CASSAGGTADQPQHF	TGTGCCAGCAGCGCTGGCGGGACAGCTGATCAGCCCCAGCATTTT
TRBV28	TRBJ2-1	-	-	CASKREEHNEQFF	TGTGCCAGCAAGAGGGAGGAGCACAATGAGCAGTTCTTC
TRBV7-2	TRBJ2-7	TRBD2	-	CASSLALAEIPYEQYF	TGTGCCAGCAGCTTAGCACTAGCGGAGATCCCCTACGAGCAGTACTTC
TRBV5-1	TRBJ2-5	TRBD1	-	CASSLGQGTQETQYF	TGCGCCAGCAGCTTAGGACAGGGGACCCAAGAGACCCAGTACTTC